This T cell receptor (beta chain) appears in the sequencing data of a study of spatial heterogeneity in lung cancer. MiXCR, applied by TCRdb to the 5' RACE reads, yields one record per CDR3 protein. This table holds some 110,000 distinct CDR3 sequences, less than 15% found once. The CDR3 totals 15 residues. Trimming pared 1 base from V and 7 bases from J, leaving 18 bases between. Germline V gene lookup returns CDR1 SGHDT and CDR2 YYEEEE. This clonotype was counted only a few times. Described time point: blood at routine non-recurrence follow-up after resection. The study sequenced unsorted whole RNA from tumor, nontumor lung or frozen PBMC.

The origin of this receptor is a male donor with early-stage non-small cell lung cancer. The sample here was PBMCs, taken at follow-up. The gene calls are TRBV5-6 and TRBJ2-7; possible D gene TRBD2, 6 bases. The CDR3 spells CASSLRRGLAGEQYF. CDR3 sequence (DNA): TGTGCCAGCAGCTTGCGGCGGGGACTGGCGGGGGAGCAGTACTTC.